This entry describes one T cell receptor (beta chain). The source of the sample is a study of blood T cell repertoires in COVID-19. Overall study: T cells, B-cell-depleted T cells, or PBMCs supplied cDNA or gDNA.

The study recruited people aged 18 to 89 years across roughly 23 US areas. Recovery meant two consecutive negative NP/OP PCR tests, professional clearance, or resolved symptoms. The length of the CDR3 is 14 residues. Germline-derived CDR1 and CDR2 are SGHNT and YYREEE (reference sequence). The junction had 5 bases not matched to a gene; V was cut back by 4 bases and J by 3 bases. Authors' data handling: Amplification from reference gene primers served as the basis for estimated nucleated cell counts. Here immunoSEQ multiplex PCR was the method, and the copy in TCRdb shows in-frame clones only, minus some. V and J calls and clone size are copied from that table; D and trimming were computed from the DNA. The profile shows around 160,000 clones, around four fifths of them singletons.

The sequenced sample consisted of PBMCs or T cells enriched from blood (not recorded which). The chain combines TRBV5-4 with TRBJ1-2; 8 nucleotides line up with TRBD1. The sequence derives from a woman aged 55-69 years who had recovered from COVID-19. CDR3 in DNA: TGTGCCAGCAGCAACCAACAGGGGGACTATGGCTACACCTTC. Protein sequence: CASSNQQGDYGYTF.